The 17 T cell receptor beta chains reported below all come from one sample, sequenced in a study of T cell repertoires in cytomegalovirus infection. TCRdb used MiXCR to reprocess the reads, holding one entry per CDR3 protein. The sample has approximately 500,000 distinct CDR3 sequences; approximately 16% are singletons. Sequencing was performed on CD8+ T cells from PBMCs. The origin of the receptors is a human donor in good health (CMV status not recorded). Some clones in this sample may be carry-over from other donors' samples.

The chain employs TRBV19 and TRBJ1-1; no reliable D call. Per germline, CDR1 LNHDA and CDR2 SQIVND (reference sequence). CDR3 size: 11 residues. The ends were cut back, 10 bases at V and 4 bases at J, with 10 bases in the middle. CDR3 bases: TGTGCCATCCGCCGGAGCACTGAAGCTTTCTTT. This encodes CAIRRSTEAFF. The full variable domain, with the rest looked up from reference TRBV19 and TRBJ1-1, is DGGITQSPKYLFRKEGQNVTLSCEQNLNHDAMYWYRQDPGQGLRLIYYSQIVNDFQKGDIAEGYSVSREKKESFPLTVTSAQKNPTAFYLCAIRRSTEAFFGQGTRLTVV.

This clonotype was seen at least ten times. The chain couples TRBV7-2 to TRBJ2-1; 7 bases agree with TRBD2. Looked up from germline, CDR1 is SGHTA and CDR2 is FQGNSA. This CDR3 is 16 amino acids long. Germline trimming cut 2 bases from V and 4 bases from J; bases unmatched to any gene: 8. The CDR3 reads CASSLRSSGNYNEQFF. The CDR3 DNA is TGTGCCAGCAGCTTAAGGTCGAGCGGGAATTACAATGAGCAGTTCTTC.

At least ten counts were recorded for this clonotype. The genes are TRBV7-2 and TRBJ2-7; D not resolved. V lost 5 bases to trimming and J lost 6 bases, with 8 bases between them. Germline-derived CDR1 and CDR2 are SGHTA and FQGNSA. CDR3 length: 11 residues. For the CDR3, the DNA is TGTGCCAGCAGCGCCGGCCTCGAGCAGTACTTC. Amino acids: CASSAGLEQYF.

This clonotype occurred a few times. CDR3 sequence (DNA): TGTGCCAGCAGTTCTCGGGGACTACCGTCCGGGGAGCTGTTTTTT. It specifies CASSSRGLPSGELFF. The genes are TRBV6-2 or TRBV6-3 and TRBJ2-2; TRBD2 matches 7 bases. V was clipped by 4 bases and J by 6 bases; unmatched bases: 8. The CDR3 spans 15 residues. The V gene's germline CDR1 is MNHEY and CDR2 SVGEGT.

This clonotype was seen at least ten times. This chain joins TRBV28 and TRBJ2-3; 12 bases line up with TRBD1. Trimming at V came to 5 bases and at J to 2 bases, leaving 23 bases not matched to a gene. The CDR3 totals 22 residues. Germline loops: CDR1 MDHEN, CDR2 SYDVKM. CDR3 DNA: TGTGCCAGCAGTGGAGGGACAGGGGGCCCGAGTGGGCCTCAGTCACCCACAGATACGCAGTATTTT. It yields the protein CASSGGTGGPSGPQSPTDTQYF.

The chain recombines TRBV9 with TRBJ1-2; D unresolved. The CDR3 runs to 11 residues. Between the trimmed V and J ends, which lost 3 bases and 8 bases, there was a span of 8 bases. In germline, CDR1 is SGDLS, CDR2 YYNGEE. The CDR3: CASSDYGGYTF. The DNA for the CDR3 is TGTGCCAGCAGCGATTATGGCGGCTACACCTTC.

This clonotype has ten or more counts. The chain links TRBV4-1 to TRBJ2-7; 11 nucleotides align to TRBD2. The CDR3 sequence is 16 residues long. Germline V gene lookup returns CDR1 MGHRA and CDR2 YSYEKL. The J segment lost 0 bases and the V segment lost 1 base, leaving 2 bases of the junction unmatched. CDR3 sequence (DNA): TGCGCCAGCAGCCAAGGTAGCGGGAGGGCCTCCTACGAGCAGTACTTC. It translates to CASSQGSGRASYEQYF.

There are many counts of this clonotype. The chain links TRBV11-2 to TRBJ2-3; the D is unclear. Germline-derived CDR1 and CDR2 are SGHAT and FQNNGV. With 4 bases removed from V and 6 bases from J, the gap between germline ends came to 8 bases. This CDR3 is 12 amino acids long. This CDR3 reads CASSSYRDTQYF. The DNA of the CDR3 is TGTGCCAGCAGCTCGTATAGGGATACGCAGTATTTT.

This clonotype appeared a few times. Just one base apart from a much larger clone, this may be a read error. V usage is TRBV27 and J usage is TRBJ1-2; D uncertain. V was shortened by 2 bases and J by 10 bases, with 20 bases between the two germline ends. Germline V gene lookup returns CDR1 MNHEY and CDR2 SMNVEV (reference sequence). This CDR3 comprises 15 residues. CDR3 coding DNA: TGTGCCAGCAGTTTAGGGAATGGCGGGTCCGGTGTCTACACCTTC. Protein product: CASSLGNGGSGVYTF.

Comment on this clonotype: This may come from a read error, since a much larger clone is one base off. V is TRBV7-7 and J is TRBJ2-1; D perhaps matches TRBD2 (5 bases). This CDR3 contains 15 residues. Germline V CDR1 and CDR2: SSHAT, FNYEAQ (reference sequence). The ends were cut back, 9 bases at V and 0 bases at J, with 15 bases in the middle. Here the CDR3 reads CARSPRASSYNEQFF. The CDR3 bases are TGTGCCAGAAGCCCGCGGGCGAGCTCCTACAATGAGCAGTTCTTC.

The chain combines TRBV3-1 with TRBJ1-5, with 11 bases lining up with TRBD1. V was pared by 4 bases and J by 6 bases, with 8 bases of the junction left unmatched. The CDR3 covers 16 residues. CDR1 is LGHDT, CDR2 YNNKEL, per germline (reference sequence). The CDR3: CASSPGQGEGFQPQHF. DNA of the CDR3: TGTGCCAGCAGCCCGGGACAGGGGGAGGGATTTCAGCCCCAGCATTTT. Combining the CDR3 with reference TRBV3-1 and TRBJ1-5 gives the whole variable domain DTAVSQTPKYLVTQMGNDKSIKCEQNLGHDTMYWYKQDSKKFLKIMFSYNNKELIINETVPNRFSPKSPDKAHLNLHINSLELGDSAVYFCASSPGQGEGFQPQHFGDGTRLSIL.

A few counts support this clonotype. CDR3 region: CASSLDPGLLYGYTF. Here the CDR3 DNA reads TGTGCCAGCAGTTTAGATCCAGGACTACTATATGGCTACACCTTC. The chain has TRBV27 and TRBJ1-2; D remains ambiguous. V lost 2 bases to trimming and J lost 5 bases, with 15 bases between them. In germline, CDR1 is MNHEY, CDR2 SMNVEV (reference sequence). The CDR3 spans 15 residues.

The chain is built from TRBV7-3 and TRBJ2-3; D gene unclear. Germline V gene data show CDR1 as SGHTA and CDR2 as FQGTGA. V gave up 6 bases and J gave up 1 base, with 11 bases separating them. This CDR3 is built from 14 residues. The CDR3 spells CASSWVGGTDTQYF. DNA for the CDR3: TGTGCCAGCAGTTGGGTGGGTGGCACAGATACGCAGTATTTT.

This clonotype has ten or more counts. The CDR3 is CASSPTAGGYEQYF. The CDR3 DNA follows: TGTGCCAGCAGTCCTACAGCGGGGGGTTACGAGCAGTACTTC. The chain couples TRBV12-3 or TRBV12-4 to TRBJ2-7; 9 bases are shared with TRBD2. The junction had 6 bases not matched to a gene; V was cut back by 5 bases and J by 4 bases. This CDR3 is built from 14 residues.

This clonotype was found many times. The chain employs TRBV7-8 and TRBJ1-1, with a tentative D call TRBD1 (5 bases). V lost 0 bases and J 3 bases, leaving 11 bases between the germline ends. Germline V lookup: CDR1 SGHVS, CDR2 FQNEAQ. There are 15 residues in the CDR3. The CDR3 coding sequence is TGTGCCAGCAGCTTAGCTGAGTTAGGGGACACTGAAGCTTTCTTT. Its translation: CASSLAELGDTEAFF.

The rearrangement joins TRBV6-1 to TRBJ2-7, with 7 nucleotides matching TRBD1. V dropped 10 bases and J dropped 0; count of bases not matched to a gene: 21. Germline lookup yields CDR1 MNHNS and CDR2 SASEGT. This CDR3 is 18 amino acids long. CDR3 amino acids: CATPKIDRAIPFSYEQYF. The CDR3 DNA sequence: TGTGCCACCCCTAAAATCGACAGGGCAATTCCTTTCTCCTACGAGCAGTACTTC.

The rearrangement links TRBV12-3 or TRBV12-4 to TRBJ1-5, with a weak D call TRBD1 (5 bases). This CDR3 region has 14 residues. V was cut by 0 bases and J by 7 bases, with 10 bases left in between. This chain's CDR3 is CASSLAGRVQPQHF. In nucleotides, the CDR3 is TGTGCCAGCAGTTTAGCGGGCAGGGTCCAGCCCCAGCATTTT.